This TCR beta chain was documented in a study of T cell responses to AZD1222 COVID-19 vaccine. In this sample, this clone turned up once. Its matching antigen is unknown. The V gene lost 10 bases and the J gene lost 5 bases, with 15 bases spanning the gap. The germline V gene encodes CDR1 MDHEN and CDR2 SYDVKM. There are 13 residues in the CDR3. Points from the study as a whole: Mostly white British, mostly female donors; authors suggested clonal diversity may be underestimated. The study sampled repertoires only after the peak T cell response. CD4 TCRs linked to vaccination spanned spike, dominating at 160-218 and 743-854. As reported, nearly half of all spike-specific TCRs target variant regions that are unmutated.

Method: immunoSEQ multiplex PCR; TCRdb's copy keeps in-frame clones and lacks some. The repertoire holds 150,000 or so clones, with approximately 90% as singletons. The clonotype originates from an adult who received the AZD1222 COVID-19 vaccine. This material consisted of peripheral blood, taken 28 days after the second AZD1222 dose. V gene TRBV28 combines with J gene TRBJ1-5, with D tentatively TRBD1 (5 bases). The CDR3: CAIQRGGDQPQHF. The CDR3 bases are TGTGCCATCCAACGGGGGGGAGATCAGCCCCAGCATTTT.